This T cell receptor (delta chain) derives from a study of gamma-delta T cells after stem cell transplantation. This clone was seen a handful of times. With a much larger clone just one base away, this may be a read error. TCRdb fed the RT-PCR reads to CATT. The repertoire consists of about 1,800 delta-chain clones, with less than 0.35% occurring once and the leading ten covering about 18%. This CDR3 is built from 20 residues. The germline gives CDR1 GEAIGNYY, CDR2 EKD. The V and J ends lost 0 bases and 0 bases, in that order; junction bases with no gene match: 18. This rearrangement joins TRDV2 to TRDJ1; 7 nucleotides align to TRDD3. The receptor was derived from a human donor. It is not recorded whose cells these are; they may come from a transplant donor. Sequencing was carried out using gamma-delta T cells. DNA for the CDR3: TGTGCCTGTGACACCGTTACCCTACGTCCGGGGGATGCTGACACCGATAAACTCATCTTT. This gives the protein CACDTVTLRPGDADTDKLIF.